Given below is one T cell receptor beta chain in context. What this receptor recognizes is not known. No base quality information exists; no much larger clone differs at one position. The library relied on 5' RACE. Reads for this sample came from an Illumina HiSeq 2500. A second PCR of about 6 to 11 cycles was run with a J-beta primer mix and a sample-barcoded 5' primer. A unique molecular identifier was introduced onto each TCR beta cDNA molecule by a template-switch 5' adaptor carrying 12 random nucleotides. Each sample yielded at least 2.5 million CDR3-containing paired-end reads. All of the RNA was converted into first-strand cDNA using the Mint cDNA synthesis kit, with a TRBC-specific oligonucleotide serving as the primer. After uracil-DNA glycosylase treatment, a first 18-cycle PCR used universal primers M1SS and BC2_uni_R on all cDNA. The paper's data handling went like this. For normalization, 1 million high-quality reads, each with a distinct molecular identifier, were randomly selected from each sample. Instead of being binned into consensus sequences, reads with shared molecular identifiers were discarded. MiTCR, set to a Q25 quality threshold and the strictest error-elimination algorithm, was used for CDR3 identification, clonotype clustering and error correction. A nonparametric unseen species model with Euler transformation was used to estimate lower-bound total TCR beta diversity. In-frame beta chains were kept once TCRdb had trimmed the public reads at Q25 with fastp and called clones with MiXCR. All rows with the same CDR3 protein become a single entry with the most common DNA and genes. TCRdb's processing, not the study's, gives the V and J calls here. Present in this sample are about 1.8 million distinct CDR3 sequences, around half of which were seen just once. Over 2% of the sample comes from the top ten.

Trimming costs V 4 bases and J 11 bases, and their ends lie 19 bases apart. The CDR1 and CDR2 encoded by the germline V gene are MNHNS and SASEGT. The CDR3 goes from the cysteine to the phenylalanine over 14 residues. Just CDR3 DNA is preserved here, 42 bases in frame from base 1. The data were taken from a study of blood T cells in healthy people across ages (dated by TCRdb to the mid-2010s). For context, the study as a whole: Template switching captured roughly one uniquely barcoded TCR beta cDNA molecule per two T cells in model experiments. Two additional independent replicas of 1 million unique cDNA reads from the same blood draw were analyzed for two donors (one aged 18 to 30 and one aged 80 or older). The donors were split into four age groups: young (average roughly 15 years), middle-aged (roughly 39), aged (approximately 60) and long-lived (approximately 80). To track age-related changes in TCR beta repertoire diversity, the study relied on deep sequencing normalized with unique cDNA molecular identifiers. To avoid experimental bias, donors of different ages were distributed randomly across sequencing lanes.

Systemically healthy Caucasian individuals from Russia, some 38 in total and aged roughly 6 to 100 years, were included as donors. About 9.8 milliliters of peripheral blood were drawn from each donor into EDTA-treated Vacutainer tubes. Ficoll-Paque density-gradient centrifugation was used to isolate PBMCs, with at least 7 million per sample. Trizol reagent was used to extract total RNA from PBMCs, with at least 6 micrograms per sample. The percentages of naive CD45RAhigh/CD27high T cells were determined by flow cytometry on a PBMC aliquot from every donor. Overall results and qualifications from the work: A strong correlation was found between observed TCR beta diversity and the percentage of naive T cells measured by flow cytometry. The CMV infection status of donors was not known, potentially confounding age-related changes in expanded clonotypes. Because profiling used bulk unsorted PBMCs, naive and antigen-experienced compartments could not be compared conclusively. Compared with the aged group, the long-lived group had more naive CD4+ T cells, fewer expanded clones and increased TCR diversity, suggesting age selection. As age increased, observed TCR beta diversity per million T cells dropped in a roughly linear way, and a significant reduction was already evident by age roughly 36. Estimates of total diversity based on one million sequenced T cells were regarded as lower bounds and as underestimates.

The sequence links TRBV6-1 to TRBJ2-3; no D gene call is confident. The specimen was blood. This sequence originates from a middle-aged woman in good health. The CDR3 corresponds to CASSVRTTGLEQYF. The nucleotide sequence reads TGTGCCAGCAGTGTCCGGACCACCGGGTTGGAGCAGTATTTT.